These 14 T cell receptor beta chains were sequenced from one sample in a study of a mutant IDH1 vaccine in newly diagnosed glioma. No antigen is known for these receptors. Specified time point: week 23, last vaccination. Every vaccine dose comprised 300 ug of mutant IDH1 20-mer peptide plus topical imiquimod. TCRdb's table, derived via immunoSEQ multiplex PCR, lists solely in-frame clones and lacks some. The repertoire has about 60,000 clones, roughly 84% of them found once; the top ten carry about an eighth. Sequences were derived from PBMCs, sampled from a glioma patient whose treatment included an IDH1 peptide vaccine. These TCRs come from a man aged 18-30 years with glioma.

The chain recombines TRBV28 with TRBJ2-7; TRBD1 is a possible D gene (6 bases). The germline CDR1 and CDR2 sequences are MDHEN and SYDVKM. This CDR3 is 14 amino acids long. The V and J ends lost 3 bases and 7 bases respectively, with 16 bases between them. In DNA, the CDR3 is TGTGCCAGCAGTTTCAGGGTCGAAGGGGGAGAGCAGTACTTC. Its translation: CASSFRVEGGEQYF.

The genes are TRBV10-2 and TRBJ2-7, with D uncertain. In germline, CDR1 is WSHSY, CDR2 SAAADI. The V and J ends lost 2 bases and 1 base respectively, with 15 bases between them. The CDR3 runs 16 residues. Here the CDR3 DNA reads TGCGCCAGCAGTGAGCCGACAATCGGACGGTCCTACGAGCAGTACTTC. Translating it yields CASSEPTIGRSYEQYF.

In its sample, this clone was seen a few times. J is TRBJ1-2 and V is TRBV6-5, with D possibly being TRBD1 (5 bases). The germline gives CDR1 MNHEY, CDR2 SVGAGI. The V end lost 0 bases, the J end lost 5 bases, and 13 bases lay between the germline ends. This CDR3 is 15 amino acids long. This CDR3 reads CASSYSGRGSYGYTF. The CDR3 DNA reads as TGTGCCAGCAGTTACTCGGGACGGGGATCTTATGGCTACACCTTC.

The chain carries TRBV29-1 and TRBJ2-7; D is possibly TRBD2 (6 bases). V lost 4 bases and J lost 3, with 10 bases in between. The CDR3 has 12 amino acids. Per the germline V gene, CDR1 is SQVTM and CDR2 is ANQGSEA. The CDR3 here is CSVAPTSYEQYF. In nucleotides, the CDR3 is TGCAGCGTTGCCCCGACTAGCTACGAGCAGTACTTC.

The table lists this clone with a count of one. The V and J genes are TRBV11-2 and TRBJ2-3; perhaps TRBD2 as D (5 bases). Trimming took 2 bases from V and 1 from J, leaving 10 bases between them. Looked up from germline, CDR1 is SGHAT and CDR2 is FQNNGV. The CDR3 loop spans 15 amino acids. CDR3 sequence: CASSLRSGGTDTQYF. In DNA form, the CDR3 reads TGTGCCAGCAGCTTAAGGAGCGGCGGCACAGATACGCAGTATTTT.

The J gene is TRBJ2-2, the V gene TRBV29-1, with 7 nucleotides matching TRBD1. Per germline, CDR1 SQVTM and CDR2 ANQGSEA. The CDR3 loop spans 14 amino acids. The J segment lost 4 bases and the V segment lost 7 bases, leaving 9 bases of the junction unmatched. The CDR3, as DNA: TGCAGCGGTCGAACAGGGGTCGGCACCGGGGAGCTGTTTTTT. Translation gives CSGRTGVGTGELFF.

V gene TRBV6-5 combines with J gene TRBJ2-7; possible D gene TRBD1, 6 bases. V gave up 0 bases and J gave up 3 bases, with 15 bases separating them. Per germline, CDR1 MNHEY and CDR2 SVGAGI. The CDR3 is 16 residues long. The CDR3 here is CASSYSNTGTLYEQYF. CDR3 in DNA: TGTGCCAGCAGTTACTCGAATACAGGGACCCTCTACGAGCAGTACTTC.

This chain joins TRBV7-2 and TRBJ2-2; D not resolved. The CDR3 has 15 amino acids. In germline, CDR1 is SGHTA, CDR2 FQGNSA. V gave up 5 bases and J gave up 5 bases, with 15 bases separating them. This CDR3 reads CASSPRIVGTGELFF. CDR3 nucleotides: TGTGCCAGCAGCCCCCGGATCGTGGGGACCGGGGAGCTGTTTTTT.

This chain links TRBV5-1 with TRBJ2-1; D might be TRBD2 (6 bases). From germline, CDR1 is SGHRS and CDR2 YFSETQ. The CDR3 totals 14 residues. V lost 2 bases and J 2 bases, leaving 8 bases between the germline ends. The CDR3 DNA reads TGCGCCAGCAGCTTCGCTAGCGCCTACAATGAGCAGTTCTTC. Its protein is CASSFASAYNEQFF.

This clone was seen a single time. The CDR3 region is CASSLRTASYEQYF. In DNA, the CDR3 is TGTGCCAGCAGCCTACGAACAGCTAGCTACGAGCAGTACTTC. The V call is TRBV14, the J call TRBJ2-7; no definite D call. CDR1 is SGHDN, CDR2 FVKESK, per germline. The CDR3 has 14 amino acids. V was cut by 4 bases and J by 3 bases, with 13 bases left in between.

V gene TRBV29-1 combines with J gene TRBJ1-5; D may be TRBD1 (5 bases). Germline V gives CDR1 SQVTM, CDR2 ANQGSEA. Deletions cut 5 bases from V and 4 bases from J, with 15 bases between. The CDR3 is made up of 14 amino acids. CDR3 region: CSVILGGENQPQHF. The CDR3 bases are TGCAGCGTTATTCTGGGGGGGGAAAATCAGCCCCAGCATTTT.

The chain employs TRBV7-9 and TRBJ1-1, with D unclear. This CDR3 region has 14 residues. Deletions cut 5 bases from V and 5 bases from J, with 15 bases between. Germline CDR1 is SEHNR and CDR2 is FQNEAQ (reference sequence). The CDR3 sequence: CASSPSEGRTEAFF. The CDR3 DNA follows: TGTGCCAGCAGCCCATCGGAGGGTAGGACTGAAGCTTTCTTT.

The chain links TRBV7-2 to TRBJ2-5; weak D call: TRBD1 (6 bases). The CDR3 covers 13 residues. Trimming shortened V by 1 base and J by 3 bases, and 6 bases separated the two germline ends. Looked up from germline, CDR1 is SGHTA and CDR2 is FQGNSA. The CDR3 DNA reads TGTGCCAGCAGCTTAGACAGGGAAGAGACCCAGTACTTC. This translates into CASSLDREETQYF.

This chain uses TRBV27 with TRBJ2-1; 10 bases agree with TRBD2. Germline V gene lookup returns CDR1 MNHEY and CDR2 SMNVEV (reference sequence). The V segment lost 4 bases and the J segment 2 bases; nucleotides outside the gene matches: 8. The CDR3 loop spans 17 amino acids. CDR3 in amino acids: CASSSPRLAGTYNEQFF. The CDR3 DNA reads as TGTGCCAGCAGTTCCCCCCGACTAGCGGGTACCTACAATGAGCAGTTCTTC.